This record concerns one TCR beta chain sequence. This clone was found a few times. What antigen it recognizes has not been identified. No quality values exist for individual bases; no much larger clone is one base distant. These data originate in a study of blood T cell repertoires in COVID-19 (dated by TCRdb to 2020 to 2021). In terms of the full investigation: Samples from collaborators originated in the United States, Italy and Spain and spanned both the acute and convalescent phases of COVID-19. The material from the prospective study consisted of cDNA or gDNA derived from T cells, B-cell-depleted T cells, or PBMCs. The dataset comprised deeply sampled blood TCRbeta repertoires from subjects exposed to, actively infected with, or recovered from COVID-19. The repertoires were released in a freely available public database intended as a resource for research on the immune response to SARS-CoV-2. The samples were drawn from two sources: the first 160 participants of the ongoing ImmuneRACE study, and 950 to 1,500 subjects contributed by 6 global collaborators. Nearly every sample came with metadata listing a de-identified subject ID, COVID-19 status, age in years and sex. Where available, HLA class I and class II types were taken from metadata supplied by the sample provider and were not determined by assay-based typing. Results and caveats for the whole study, not just this receptor: How much clinical and demographic metadata was included differed by source and by participant, and the metadata was provided uncurated.

TCRbeta CDR3 regions were amplified from genomic DNA using the immunoSEQ Assay, a bias-controlled multiplex PCR. In the source study's methods: Nucleated cell counts per sample were estimated from amplification of reference gene primers within the assay. To quantify the absolute abundance of each unique TCRbeta CDR3 rearrangement, sequence reads were collapsed and filtered. For each sample, productive Simpson clonality was calculated by taking the square root of Simpson's diversity index across productive rearrangements. In TCRdb, the immuneACCESS table is reduced to in-frame sequences with V and J assigned. These tables do not hold every clone; where another copy was compared, an unresolved V gene accounts for under half, and the others remain unexplained. V and J calls and clone size are given by that table; D and trimming were obtained from the DNA. The sample table shows about 250,000 clones, and 88% are seen once. Of the sample, around 0.8% is held by the ten largest clones.

Whole blood was collected in K2EDTA tubes by collaborating institutions according to the institutions' own protocols. For TCRbeta analysis, collaborators shipped samples in one of three forms: frozen whole blood, isolated PBMCs, or DNA extracted from either of those sample types. CDR1 MNHNY and CDR2 SVGAGI were looked up in the germline V gene (reference sequence). The CDR3 holds 14 amino acids from the cysteine to the phenylalanine. The CDR3 DNA has 42 bases and is translated from base 1. V gives up 0 bases and J gives up 6 bases, and the segment between their germline ends measures 11 bases. Sequencing used peripheral blood. The rearrangement combines TRBV6-6 with TRBJ1-1; possibly the D gene is TRBD1, per 6 matching bases. This receptor was identified in a woman aged 25 to 39 with acute or convalescent COVID-19. The CDR3 protein: CASSYSPGTSEAFF. The DNA is as follows: TGTGCCAGCAGTTACTCGCCCGGGACATCTGAAGCTTTCTTT.